Listed below are T cell receptor beta chains from one sample, sequenced in a study of vaccination and CD4 T cells after COVID-19. TCRdb processed the PCR reads anew with MiXCR; each CDR3 protein has one entry. The sample lists roughly 7,100 distinct CDR3 sequences, 63% seen once, with approximately 29% in the top ten. These receptors have no known antigen. Sample: CD4+ T cells from blood, cultured in vitro. The receptors derive from a human donor who had recovered from COVID-19. Both conserved end residues are part of each CDR3. The order of the fields is clone size, J gene, D gene, V gene, CDR3 protein, CDR3 DNA. A D gene is named only where the DNA matches it firmly. Only part of the rows carry a size: once, few, many, or a class if the clone is expanded.

>once|TRBJ1-1|.|TRBV7-3
CASSSQPETTEAFF
TGTGCCAGCAGCTCGCAGCCCGAAACCACTGAAGCTTTCTTT
>.|TRBJ2-3|TRBD2|TRBV6-1
CASSHWGGGTDTQYF
TGTGCCAGCAGCCACTGGGGCGGGGGGACAGATACGCAGTATTTT
>.|TRBJ1-2|.|TRBV29-1
CSVVREQGYGYTF
TGCAGCGTCGTTAGGGAACAGGGCTACGGCTACACCTTC
>.|TRBJ1-6|.|TRBV6-1
CASGKTDLNSPLHF
TGTGCCAGCGGGAAGACAGATCTGAATTCACCCCTCCACTTT
>few|TRBJ1-5|.|TRBV6-1
CASSARQEYSNQPQHF
TGTGCCAGCAGTGCTCGACAGGAGTATAGCAATCAGCCCCAGCATTTT
>.|TRBJ2-3|.|TRBV6-1
CASSRGAGTDTQYF
TGTGCCAGCTCCCGGGGGGCAGGCACAGATACGCAGTATTTT
>.|TRBJ1-1|.|TRBV7-3
CASSYVHRAQAFF
TGTGCCAGCAGCTACGTGCACAGGGCCCAAGCTTTCTTT
>.|TRBJ1-5|.|TRBV12-3/TRBV12-4
CASSLGQPQHF
TGTGCCAGCAGTTTAGGTCAGCCCCAGCATTTT
>medium-sized|TRBJ1-1|TRBD1|TRBV6-2/TRBV6-3
CASRSQGRGEAFF
TGTGCCAGCAGGTCACAGGGGCGCGGTGAAGCTTTCTTT
>once|TRBJ1-2|TRBD1|TRBV6-5
CASSYTGQGSNTF
TGTGCCAGCAGTTACACCGGACAGGGGTCGAACACCTTC
>.|TRBJ2-4|TRBD1|TRBV6-2/TRBV6-3
CASSRPGQGTDKNIQYF
TGTGCCAGCAGTCGTCCGGGACAGGGTACCGACAAAAACATTCAGTACTTC
>.|TRBJ2-5|.|TRBV7-3
CASSRGSGETQYF
TGTGCCAGCAGCCGCGGTTCAGGGGAGACCCAGTACTTC
>.|TRBJ2-5|.|TRBV20-1
CSASQGGTETQYF
TGCAGTGCTAGTCAAGGGGGTACGGAGACCCAGTACTTC
>.|TRBJ2-1|TRBD2|TRBV7-2
CASSSGTSGASSYNEQFF
TGTGCCAGCAGCTCCGGGACTAGCGGAGCTAGCTCCTACAATGAGCAGTTCTTC
>few|TRBJ1-2|TRBD1|TRBV20-1
CSARDLTGGTYGYTF
TGCAGTGCTAGAGATCTTACAGGGGGCACCTATGGCTACACCTTC
>.|TRBJ2-3|.|TRBV7-2
CASSHAEWWEADTQYF
TGTGCCAGCAGCCACGCTGAGTGGTGGGAAGCAGATACGCAGTATTTT
>.|TRBJ1-2|.|TRBV30
CAWSNGRVYGYTF
TGTGCCTGGAGTAACGGACGAGTATATGGCTACACCTTC
>.|TRBJ2-2|TRBD2|TRBV7-8
CASSDSRTGGPGELFF
TGTGCCAGCAGCGACTCTAGGACGGGGGGTCCCGGGGAGCTGTTTTTT
>.|TRBJ1-6|.|TRBV29-1
CSVASSRDSPLHF
TGCAGCGTGGCATCGTCTCGAGATTCACCCCTCCACTTT